The clone carrying this TCR beta chain was counted between two and nine times. PBMCs were isolated at a quantity of at least 7 million per sample. Extraction yielded at least 6 micrograms of total RNA per sample. These data are taken from a study of blood T cells in healthy people across ages. The length of the CDR3 is 15 residues. CDR1 is SGHTA and CDR2 is FQGNSA in the germline V gene. Trimming took off 4 bases at V and 3 bases at J, with 13 bases between the two ends. A J-beta primer mix and a sample-barcoded 5' primer were used in a second PCR of roughly 7 to 12 cycles. All samples gave at least 2.5 million CDR3-containing paired-end reads. TCRdb re-derived calls from the 5' RACE reads in MiXCR, one entry per CDR3 protein. The sample consists of fewer than 600,000 distinct CDR3 sequences, about 25% of them appearing once. The same sample was also used in a study of T cells of mothers and their children. That paper notes: Slightly, though not significantly, more overlap was seen in related than in unrelated mother-child pairs.

Sequencing was carried out using blood. V is TRBV7-2 and J is TRBJ2-1; perhaps TRBD2 as D (6 bases). The sequence was obtained from a boy younger than 10 in good health. In DNA, the CDR3 is TGTGCCAGCAGCTCCTCGGGGGTCCTCTACAATGAGCAGTTCTTC. Translation gives CASSSSGVLYNEQFF.